Below are 12 T cell receptor beta chains sequenced from a single sample in a study of T cell changes during pregnancy in multiple sclerosis. This table comes from immunoSEQ multiplex PCR, and its TCRdb copy is limited to in-frame clones, with some not included. The sample shows approximately 85,000 clones, just over 90% of them seen only once. This material consisted of peripheral blood, taken in the first trimester of pregnancy. Receptor source: a female donor with multiple sclerosis, enrolled in a pregnancy study.

The chain is built from TRBV5-6 and TRBJ1-1, with TRBD1 identical over 9 bases. The length of the CDR3 is 16 residues. With V trimmed by 4 bases and J by 6 bases, 13 bases remained unmatched. Germline V gene data show CDR1 as SGHDT and CDR2 as YYEEEE. The CDR3 coding sequence is TGTGCCAGCAGCCCAGATCCCGGGACAGGGTTCCCTGAAGCTTTCTTT. This gives the protein CASSPDPGTGFPEAFF.

Written as DNA, the CDR3 is TGTGCCTGGAGTTACTACTCCTACAATGAGCAGTTCTTC. Amino acid sequence: CAWSYYSYNEQFF. The J gene is TRBJ2-1, the V gene TRBV30; D uncertain. The CDR3 is 13 residues long. From germline, CDR1 is GTSNPN and CDR2 SVGIG (reference sequence). With 2 bases removed from V and 0 bases from J, the gap between germline ends came to 5 bases. Full variable domain (rest looked up from reference TRBV30 and TRBJ2-1): SQTIHQWPATLVQPVGSPLSLECTVEGTSNPNLYWYRQAAGRGLQLLFYSVGIGQISSEVPQNLSASRPQDRQFILSSKKLLLSDSGFYLCAWSYYSYNEQFFGPGTRLTVL.

V gene TRBV7-9 combines with J gene TRBJ2-7; D remains ambiguous. The V end lost 5 bases, the J end lost 0 bases, and 8 bases lay between the germline ends. Looked up from germline, CDR1 is SEHNR and CDR2 is FQNEAQ (reference sequence). The CDR3 loop spans 13 amino acids. The chain's CDR3 is CASSPQYSYEQYF. The CDR3 DNA reads TGTGCCAGCAGCCCACAGTACTCCTACGAGCAGTACTTC.

The gene calls are TRBV13 and TRBJ2-7, with 16 bases identical to TRBD2. Germline CDR1 is PRHDT and CDR2 is FYEKMQ (reference sequence). There are 18 residues in the CDR3. Unmatched junction bases numbered 6, after V lost 3 bases and J lost 1 base. DNA of the CDR3: TGTGCCAGCAGCTTGGGACTAGCGGGGGGGGCCCAATCCTACGAGCAGTACTTC. Translating gives CASSLGLAGGAQSYEQYF.

The CDR3 DNA sequence: TGTGCCAGCAGTTACTCAACAGGGGCGCTGGACTATGGCTACACCTTC. Translated, it gives CASSYSTGALDYGYTF. J is TRBJ1-2 and V is TRBV6-6; the match to TRBD1 covers 7 bases. With 0 bases clipped from V and 3 bases from J, the junction kept 7 bases outside the gene matches. CDR3 size: 16 residues. Germline V gene sequence: CDR1 MNHNY, CDR2 SVGAGI (reference sequence).

The chain carries TRBV19 and TRBJ1-1, with no clear D. V was shortened by 7 bases and J by 6 bases, with 21 bases between the two germline ends. The CDR3 has 15 amino acids. CDR1 LNHDA and CDR2 SQIVND come from the germline V gene (reference sequence). Written as DNA, the CDR3 is TGTGCCAGTACCCAAGGGCGAGGGAATCATCCTGAAGCTTTCTTT. This sequence encodes CASTQGRGNHPEAFF. Full variable domain (remainder filled in from reference TRBV19 and TRBJ1-1): DGGITQSPKYLFRKEGQNVTLSCEQNLNHDAMYWYRQDPGQGLRLIYYSQIVNDFQKGDIAEGYSVSREKKESFPLTVTSAQKNPTAFYLCASTQGRGNHPEAFFGQGTRLTVV.

This chain joins TRBV6-6 and TRBJ2-7; 10 nucleotides align to TRBD1. The CDR3 contains 15 residues. After removal of 5 bases from V and 5 bases from J, the junction contained 9 bases not matched to a gene. Germline CDR1 and CDR2: MNHNY and SVGAGI (reference sequence). CDR3 residues: CASSQPGQGYHEQYF. The CDR3 bases are TGTGCCAGCAGTCAACCGGGACAGGGGTATCACGAGCAGTACTTC.

The chain has TRBV19 and TRBJ1-2; TRBD1 aligns across 9 bases. V lost 6 bases, J lost 6 bases, and 11 bases stayed unmatched. The germline CDR1 and CDR2 sequences are LNHDA and SQIVND (reference sequence). The CDR3 contains 15 residues. Here the CDR3 reads CASSHPGQGNHGYTF. The CDR3 DNA reads TGTGCCAGTAGCCATCCGGGACAGGGCAACCATGGCTACACCTTC.

The chain employs TRBV9 and TRBJ1-3; D is ambiguous. Per germline, CDR1 SGDLS and CDR2 YYNGEE. The CDR3 is made up of 15 amino acids. V was trimmed by 0 bases and J by 7 bases, leaving 14 bases between them. CDR3 sequence: CASSVGGLGGNTIYF. For the CDR3, the DNA is TGTGCCAGCAGCGTAGGCGGGCTGGGCGGGAACACCATATATTTT.

The rearrangement uses TRBV28 and TRBJ2-1, with 12 bases fitting TRBD2. The CDR3 is 20 residues long. Germline V lookup: CDR1 MDHEN, CDR2 SYDVKM. After removal of 4 bases from V and 7 bases from J, the junction contained 20 bases not matched to a gene. The chain's CDR3 is CASSSLRTSGRPKRENEQFF. For the CDR3, the DNA is TGTGCCAGCAGTTCCCTCCGTACTAGCGGGAGGCCCAAGAGAGAGAATGAGCAGTTCTTC.

The CDR3 region has the DNA TGCGCCAGCAGCTACGGACTAGCGGGAAACTACAATGAGCAGTTCTTC. Protein: CASSYGLAGNYNEQFF. The V and J genes are TRBV4-1 and TRBJ2-1; 12 nucleotides match TRBD2. J was trimmed by 3 bases and V by 5 bases; bases with no gene match: 5. Germline CDR1 MGHRA, CDR2 YSYEKL. This CDR3 has 16 residues.

This clone was seen just once. The chain couples TRBV28 to TRBJ2-5; perhaps TRBD1 as D (5 bases). With 4 bases removed from V and 2 bases from J, the gap between germline ends came to 14 bases. CDR1 MDHEN and CDR2 SYDVKM come from the germline V gene. This CDR3 contains 15 residues. The CDR3 is CASSSGDSVQETQYF. In DNA, the CDR3 is TGTGCCAGCAGTTCAGGAGACAGCGTTCAAGAGACCCAGTACTTC.